This record concerns one T cell receptor beta chain sequence. After removal of 0 bases from V and 7 bases from J, the junction contained 9 bases not matched to a gene. Per the germline V gene, CDR1 is LNHDA and CDR2 is SQIVND (reference sequence). The CDR3 is 17 amino acids. The data originate from a study of cytomegalovirus exposure and HLA in healthy donors. It was with 60 Vbeta and 13 Jbeta primers that the PCR ran. Repertoires were generated with immunoSEQ multiplex PCR, while TCRdb's copy carries only in-frame clones and drops some. The sample has roughly 100,000 clones; roughly two thirds are singletons.

The chain has TRBV19 and TRBJ2-1, with 10 nucleotides matching TRBD1. The source material was PBMCs. The origin of this receptor is a man aged 30 to 45 in good health and CMV-seronegative. CDR3 sequence: CASSIDHGTGVLNEQFF. CDR3 bases: TGTGCCAGTAGTATAGATCATGGGACAGGGGTTCTAAATGAGCAGTTCTTC. Filled out from reference TRBV19 and TRBJ2-1, the complete variable domain reads DGGITQSPKYLFRKEGQNVTLSCEQNLNHDAMYWYRQDPGQGLRLIYYSQIVNDFQKGDIAEGYSVSREKKESFPLTVTSAQKNPTAFYLCASSIDHGTGVLNEQFFGPGTRLTVL.